A single sample gave rise to the 22 T cell receptor beta chains below, sequenced in a study of cytomegalovirus exposure and HLA in healthy donors. The PCR was carried out with 60 Vbeta primers and 13 Jbeta primers. Data came from immunoSEQ multiplex PCR; TCRdb stores just in-frame clones and leaves some out. The sample contains some 110,000 clones, around 61% of which appear only once. The sequencing input was PBMCs. These receptors all stem from a woman in her thirties in good health and CMV-seronegative.

This chain connects TRBV28 to TRBJ1-4; maybe TRBD1 (6 bases). The CDR3 sequence is 19 residues long. The germline V gene has CDR1 MDHEN and CDR2 SYDVKM. The V end was cut by 1 base, the J end by 0 bases, with 18 bases between. As DNA, the CDR3 is TGTGCCAGCAGTTTATTCCTTGGGGGCGCGGGCGCAACTAATGAAAAACTGTTTTTT. Residues: CASSLFLGGAGATNEKLFF.

The V call is TRBV4-3, the J call TRBJ2-1; D remains unclear. CDR1 is LGHNA, CDR2 YSLEER, per germline. The CDR3 is 12 residues long. Trimming removed 5 bases from V and 5 bases from J, with 7 bases in between. The CDR3 sequence is CASSNIHNEQFF. CDR3 nucleotide sequence: TGCGCCAGCAGCAATATCCACAATGAGCAGTTCTTC.

The chain is built from TRBV7-2 and TRBJ1-1; TRBD1 is a possible D gene (6 bases). Germline CDR1 SGHTA, CDR2 FQGNSA. The CDR3 length is 14 residues. Trimming took off 4 bases at V and 3 bases at J, with 12 bases between the two ends. Here the CDR3 reads CASSSLGGDTEAFF. DNA of the CDR3: TGTGCCAGCAGCTCGTTAGGGGGGGACACTGAAGCTTTCTTT.

CDR3 coding DNA: TGTGCCAGCAGTGATCTTGGGATGCGACAGGGGAACTATGGCTACACCTTC. Translated, it gives CASSDLGMRQGNYGYTF. The chain uses TRBV6-1 and TRBJ1-2; 8 bases line up with TRBD1. The CDR3 consists of 17 residues. V lost 3 bases to trimming and J lost 2 bases; unmatched junction nucleotides: 11. Germline loops: CDR1 MNHNS, CDR2 SASEGT.

V and J are TRBV9 and TRBJ1-4, with D uncertain. Trimming removed 0 bases at V and 8 bases at J, with 14 bases between. Germline assignment: CDR1 SGDLS and CDR2 YYNGEE. This CDR3 comprises 15 residues. DNA for the CDR3: TGTGCCAGCAGCGTAGACGGAACAGATGGGGAAAAACTGTTTTTT. Its translation: CASSVDGTDGEKLFF.

The V call is TRBV30, the J call TRBJ1-2; D might be TRBD1 (5 bases). There are 15 residues in the CDR3. V dropped 5 bases and J dropped 4 bases, with 20 bases sitting between them. From germline, CDR1 is GTSNPN and CDR2 SVGIG (reference sequence). The chain's CDR3 is CAWEGLWEVSYGYTF. As DNA, the CDR3 is TGTGCCTGGGAGGGACTTTGGGAGGTCTCCTATGGCTACACCTTC.

The CDR3 spells CASSFDVGRETEQFF. For the CDR3, the DNA is TGTGCCAGCAGTTTTGACGTGGGGCGGGAGACTGAGCAGTTCTTC. V and J are TRBV28 and TRBJ2-1, with 7 bases fitting TRBD2. V trimming: 3 bases; J trimming: 9 bases; junction bases outside the gene matches: 11. The length of the CDR3 is 15 residues. Germline V CDR1 and CDR2: MDHEN, SYDVKM. Looking up the rest from reference TRBV28 and TRBJ2-1 gives the full variable domain: DVKVTQSSRYLVKRTGEKVFLECVQDMDHENMFWYRQDPGLGLRLIYFSYDVKMKEKGDIPEGYSVSREKKERFSLILESASTNQTSMYLCASSFDVGRETEQFFGPGTRLTVL.

This chain joins TRBV10-3 and TRBJ2-7; 13 bases are shared with TRBD2. Looked up from germline, CDR1 is ENHRY and CDR2 is SYGVKD. V lost 4 bases, J lost 6 bases, and 0 bases stayed unmatched. The CDR3 consists of 13 residues. CDR3 region: CAISGTSGSEQYF. CDR3 DNA sequence: TGTGCCATCAGTGGGACTAGCGGGAGCGAGCAGTACTTC.

This clone came up a few times. This chain connects TRBV30 to TRBJ1-5; no clear D. Trimming took off 4 bases at V and 4 bases at J, with 17 bases between the two ends. The CDR3 sequence is 15 residues long. CDR1 is GTSNPN and CDR2 is SVGIG in the germline V gene (reference sequence). The CDR3 region has the DNA TGTGCCTGGAATCTGGGTGCGGCGTCGAATCAGCCCCAGCATTTT. As protein: CAWNLGAASNQPQHF.

This clone was seen once. The rearrangement links TRBV16 to TRBJ1-1, with D perhaps TRBD1 (6 bases). This CDR3 is built from 15 residues. Trimming removed 4 bases from V and 0 bases from J, with 12 bases in between. In germline, CDR1 is KGHSY, CDR2 FQNENV. CDR3 coding DNA: TGTGCCAGCAGCCCGCTTGGACAGTTGAACACTGAAGCTTTCTTT. This sequence encodes CASSPLGQLNTEAFF. Full variable domain (outside the CDR3, taken from reference TRBV16 and TRBJ1-1): GEEVAQTPKHLVRGEGQKAKLYCAPIKGHSYVFWYQQVLKNEFKFLISFQNENVFDETGMPKERFSAKCLPNSPCSLEIQATKLEDSAVYFCASSPLGQLNTEAFFGQGTRLTVV.

This clone appeared once. This chain uses TRBV4-1 with TRBJ2-6, with D possibly matching TRBD2 (5 bases). This CDR3 spans 17 amino acids. V was shortened by 4 bases and J by 4 bases, with 17 bases between the two germline ends. The germline V gene has CDR1 MGHRA and CDR2 YSYEKL. The CDR3 DNA sequence: TGCGCCAGCAGCCCTACTAGTGGTGGAGCCGGGGCCAACGTCCTGACTTTC. Translation: CASSPTSGGAGANVLTF.

This clone showed up just a few times. The chain joins TRBV18 to TRBJ2-7, with D tentatively TRBD1 (6 bases). The CDR3 has 14 residues. Deletions cut 2 bases from V and 2 bases from J, with 10 bases between. Germline CDR1 and CDR2: KGHSH and LQKENI. Written as DNA, the CDR3 is TGTGCCAGCTCACCATCAACAGGGACCTACGAGCAGTACTTC. Translation gives CASSPSTGTYEQYF.

The chain is built from TRBV19 and TRBJ1-5; 7 bases line up with TRBD1. Germline V gives CDR1 LNHDA, CDR2 SQIVND (reference sequence). The CDR3 loop spans 16 amino acids. J was trimmed by 4 bases and V by 3 bases; bases with no gene match: 9. The DNA for the CDR3 is TGTGCCAGTAGTATCCTCACTGACAGGGTAAATCAGCCCCAGCATTTT. Its protein is CASSILTDRVNQPQHF.

This chain joins TRBV7-8 and TRBJ2-5; D unresolved. The CDR3 is 13 residues long. Per the germline V gene, CDR1 is SGHVS and CDR2 is FQNEAQ. The V end lost 1 base, the J end lost 4 bases, and 7 bases lay between the germline ends. The CDR3: CASSLGSGETQYF. The CDR3 DNA is TGTGCCAGCAGCTTAGGTTCGGGAGAGACCCAGTACTTC.

The J gene is TRBJ2-7, the V gene TRBV5-8, with D hard to call. This CDR3 comprises 14 residues. V gave up 0 bases and J gave up 5 bases, with 12 bases separating them. Germline V gene lookup returns CDR1 SGHTS and CDR2 YDEGEE. This CDR3 is CASSLGPAMDEQYF. The CDR3 nucleotides read TGTGCCAGCAGCTTGGGCCCCGCGATGGACGAGCAGTACTTC.

The rearrangement joins TRBV2 to TRBJ2-7, with TRBD2 matching 14 bases. Germline V gene data show CDR1 as SNHLY and CDR2 as FYNNEI. The CDR3 spans 15 residues. V shed 4 bases, J shed 7 bases, and the junction held 6 bases outside the gene matches. The CDR3: CASSAGLAGVREQYF. CDR3 sequence (DNA): TGTGCCAGCAGTGCGGGACTAGCGGGAGTCAGGGAGCAGTACTTC.

The rearrangement joins TRBV18 to TRBJ1-1; the match to TRBD1 covers 9 bases. Germline CDR1 and CDR2: KGHSH and LQKENI. The CDR3 sequence is 17 residues long. J was trimmed by 2 bases and V by 3 bases; bases with no gene match: 10. The CDR3 protein is CASSPQRDRVVNTEAFF. CDR3 bases: TGTGCCAGCTCACCGCAAAGGGACAGGGTTGTCAACACTGAAGCTTTCTTT.

The chain combines TRBV4-1 with TRBJ2-1; a possible D gene is TRBD1 (6 bases). From germline, CDR1 is MGHRA and CDR2 YSYEKL. The germline V and J ends were trimmed by 3 bases and 0 bases, with 9 bases remaining between them. This CDR3 is 15 amino acids long. The chain's CDR3 is CASSQDRSSYNEQFF. DNA of the CDR3: TGCGCCAGCAGCCAGGACAGAAGCTCCTACAATGAGCAGTTCTTC.

CDR3 nucleotide sequence: TGCGCCAGCAGCCAGTCCCAGGCTCAGAACACTGAAGCTTTCTTT. Protein product: CASSQSQAQNTEAFF. The chain links TRBV4-1 to TRBJ1-1; D not certain. From germline, CDR1 is MGHRA and CDR2 YSYEKL. Trimming stripped 3 bases from V and 1 base from J, with 12 bases between. The CDR3 is 15 amino acids.

The chain links TRBV19 to TRBJ1-3; D gene ambiguous. Germline values: CDR1 LNHDA, CDR2 SQIVND (reference sequence). Trimming removed 6 bases at V and 0 bases at J, with 12 bases between. CDR3 size: 15 residues. The CDR3: CASRTTPSSGNTIYF. As DNA, the CDR3 is TGTGCCAGTAGAACTACACCGAGCTCTGGAAACACCATATATTTT.

The chain employs TRBV30 and TRBJ2-7; the match to TRBD2 covers 9 bases. Germline CDR1 reads GTSNPN; CDR2 reads SVGIG (reference sequence). This CDR3 region has 13 residues. V gave up 2 bases and J gave up 2 bases; unmatched junction bases: 1. The CDR3 DNA reads TGTGCCTGGAGTCTAGCGGGAACCTACGAGCAGTACTTC. It encodes CAWSLAGTYEQYF.

The rearrangement links TRBV7-2 to TRBJ1-2; D is ambiguous. Deletions cut 1 base from V and 8 bases from J, with 14 bases between. The CDR3 has 14 amino acids. CDR1 and CDR2 from the germline V gene are SGHTA and FQGNSA. The CDR3 protein is CASSLGSGAWGYTF. For the CDR3, the DNA is TGTGCCAGCAGCTTAGGGTCGGGTGCCTGGGGCTACACCTTC.